This record covers a single TCR beta chain. The antigen is undetermined. Deep was the level at which the assay was run. The repertoire was sequenced with immunoSEQ multiplex PCR; TCRdb's copy has only in-frame clones and lacks some. The repertoire includes 1.5 million to 2.5 million clones, around 96% of them detected once, and more than 0.95% sits in the top ten. These data are taken from a study of shared clonotypes between healthy human individuals. Trimming pared 1 base from V and 6 bases from J, leaving 12 bases between. Per the germline V gene, CDR1 is MNHEY and CDR2 is SMNVEV (reference sequence). The CDR3 spans 14 residues. Only CD45RO-negative cells positively selected for CCR7 counted as naive CD8 cells, so terminally differentiated effector memory CD45RA+ cells were excluded. Study-level results: Rarefaction demonstrated incomplete sorted-subset sequencing despite large depth.

This chain joins TRBV27 and TRBJ1-2, with D unclear. This TCR derives from a man younger than 30 in good health. The sample taken for sequencing was naive CD8+ T cells sorted from blood. CDR3 residues: CASSLFAGTDGYTF. The CDR3, as DNA: TGTGCCAGCAGTTTATTTGCAGGCACGGATGGCTACACCTTC.